In this sample, the clone carrying this TCR beta chain turned up once. The data originate from a study of T cell changes during pregnancy in multiple sclerosis. The protocol was immunoSEQ multiplex PCR, while the TCRdb copy is restricted to in-frame clones and leaves out a portion. Among roughly 80,000 clones listed, about 90% were seen once. Trimming took 5 bases from V and 9 from J; bases not matched to a gene: 4. This CDR3 region has 13 residues. The germline CDR1 and CDR2 sequences are SGHRS and YFSETQ. The material was peripheral blood, obtained before pregnancy. The chain joins TRBV5-1 to TRBJ2-1, with 11 bases lining up with TRBD1. This clonotype originated in a female donor with multiple sclerosis, enrolled in a pregnancy study. In nucleotides, the CDR3 is TGCGCCAGCAGAGGACAGGGGGCCAGTGAGCAGTTCTTC. Amino acids: CASRGQGASEQFF.